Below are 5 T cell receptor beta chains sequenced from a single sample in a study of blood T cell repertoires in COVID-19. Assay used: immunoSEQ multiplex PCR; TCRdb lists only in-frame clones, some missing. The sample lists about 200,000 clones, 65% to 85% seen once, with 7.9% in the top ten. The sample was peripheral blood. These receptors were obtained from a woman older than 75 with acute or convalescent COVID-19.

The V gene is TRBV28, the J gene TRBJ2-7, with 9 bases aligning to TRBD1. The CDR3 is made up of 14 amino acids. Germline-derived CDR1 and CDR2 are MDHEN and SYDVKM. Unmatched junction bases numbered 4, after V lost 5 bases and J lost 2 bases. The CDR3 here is CASSPTGGTYEQYF. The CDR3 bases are TGTGCCAGCAGTCCGACAGGGGGGACCTACGAGCAGTACTTC. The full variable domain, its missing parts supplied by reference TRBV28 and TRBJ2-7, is DVKVTQSSRYLVKRTGEKVFLECVQDMDHENMFWYRQDPGLGLRLIYFSYDVKMKEKGDIPEGYSVSREKKERFSLILESASTNQTSMYLCASSPTGGTYEQYFGPGTRLTVT.

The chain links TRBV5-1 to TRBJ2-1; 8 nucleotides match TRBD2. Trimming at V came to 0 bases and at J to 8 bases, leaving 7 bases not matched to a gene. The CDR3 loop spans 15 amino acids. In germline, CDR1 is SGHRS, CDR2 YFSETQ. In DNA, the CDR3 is TGCGCCAGCAGCTTGGGCGGGACTAGGGTACATGAGCAGTTCTTC. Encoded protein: CASSLGGTRVHEQFF.

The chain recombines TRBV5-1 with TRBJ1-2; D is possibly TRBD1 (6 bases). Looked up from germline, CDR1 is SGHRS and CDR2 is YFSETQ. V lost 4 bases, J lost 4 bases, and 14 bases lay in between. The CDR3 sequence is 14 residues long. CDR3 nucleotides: TGCGCCAGCAGCGCTGGGGGCCGCCTCTATGGCTACACCTTC. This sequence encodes CASSAGGRLYGYTF.

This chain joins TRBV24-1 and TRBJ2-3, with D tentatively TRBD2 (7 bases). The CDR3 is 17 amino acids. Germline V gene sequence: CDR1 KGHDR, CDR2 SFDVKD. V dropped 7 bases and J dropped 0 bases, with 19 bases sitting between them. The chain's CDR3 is CATRGPARGGSTDTQYF. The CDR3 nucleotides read TGTGCCACCAGAGGGCCCGCCAGGGGAGGGAGCACAGATACGCAGTATTTT.

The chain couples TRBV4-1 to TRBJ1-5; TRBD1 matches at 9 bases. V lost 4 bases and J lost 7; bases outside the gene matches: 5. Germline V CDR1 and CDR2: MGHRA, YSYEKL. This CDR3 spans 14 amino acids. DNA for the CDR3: TGCGCCAGCAGCCTCGGACAGGGGAACCAGCCCCAGCATTTT. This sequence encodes CASSLGQGNQPQHF.